The 23 T cell receptor beta chains reported below all come from one sample, sequenced in a study of blood T cell repertoires in COVID-19. The repertoire was sequenced with immunoSEQ multiplex PCR; TCRdb's copy has only in-frame clones and lacks some. The repertoire consists of approximately 400,000 clones, with more than 75% occurring once and the leading ten covering more than 1%. The source material was peripheral blood. These TCRs come from a human donor with acute or convalescent COVID-19. The donor label of this sample is uncertain.

The chain uses TRBV12-3 or TRBV12-4 and TRBJ1-2; tentative D call: TRBD1 (5 bases). The ends were cut back, 4 bases at V and 5 bases at J, with 11 bases in the middle. The CDR3 runs 13 residues. CDR3 sequence reads: CASSSLTAYGYTF. CDR3 coding DNA: TGTGCCAGCAGTTCCTTGACAGCGTATGGCTACACCTTC.

This clone has just a few counts. The CDR3 nucleotides are TGTGCCAGCAGTTCAGGGGTCGGTACGCAGTATTTT. Its translation is CASSSGVGTQYF. The J gene is TRBJ2-3, the V gene TRBV12-3 or TRBV12-4, with D maybe TRBD1 (6 bases). This CDR3 region has 12 residues. V dropped 4 bases and J dropped 8 bases, with 10 bases sitting between them.

The chain carries TRBV2 and TRBJ1-1, with D perhaps matching TRBD1 (5 bases). V was clipped by 7 bases and J by 4 bases, with 19 bases between them. This CDR3 contains 15 residues. Germline-derived CDR1 and CDR2 are SNHLY and FYNNEI. CDR3 bases: TGTGCCAGCACTGCTTCCAGGAGGGGCGCCACTGAAGCTTTCTTT. It specifies CASTASRRGATEAFF.

The genes are TRBV4-2 and TRBJ2-1, with 7 nucleotides matching TRBD2. Germline V gives CDR1 LGHNA, CDR2 YNFKEQ. V was pared by 3 bases and J by 6 bases, with 8 bases of the junction left unmatched. The CDR3 is 15 residues long. The CDR3, as DNA: TGTGCCAGCAGCCATGGGGACTATCGGGCCAATGAGCAGTTCTTC. Amino acid sequence: CASSHGDYRANEQFF.

The chain uses TRBV28 and TRBJ2-5; 7 nucleotides agree with TRBD1. CDR3 size: 14 residues. V lost 6 bases and J lost 2; bases outside the gene matches: 6. Per the germline V gene, CDR1 is MDHEN and CDR2 is SYDVKM. CDR3 sequence (DNA): TGTGCCAGCAGCACCTCAGGGGGACAAGAGACCCAGTACTTC. It is translated as CASSTSGGQETQYF.

The genes are TRBV19 and TRBJ2-1; TRBD2 agrees at 7 bases. The germline V gene encodes CDR1 LNHDA and CDR2 SQIVND (reference sequence). With 4 bases clipped from V and 5 bases from J, the junction kept 8 bases outside the gene matches. The CDR3 contains 15 residues. The DNA of the CDR3 is TGTGCCAGTAGTAGGCCAGCGGGAATCAACAATGAGCAGTTCTTC. It yields the protein CASSRPAGINNEQFF.

In the case of this clone: The sample holds other DNA sequences that translate to the same CDR3. The V and J genes are TRBV7-8 and TRBJ2-3, with TRBD2 as a possible D gene (6 bases). The ends were cut back, 1 base at V and 6 bases at J, with 17 bases in the middle. Germline lookup yields CDR1 SGHVS and CDR2 FQNEAQ. The CDR3 totals 16 residues. CDR3 in amino acids: CASSLGTSGGGDTQYF. The CDR3 DNA reads as TGTGCCAGCAGCTTAGGGACCTCGGGCGGAGGGGATACGCAGTATTTT.

The CDR3 is CASARDSFYEQYF. CDR3 nucleotides: TGTGCCAGCGCCCGGGACAGCTTTTACGAGCAGTACTTC. The genes are TRBV2 and TRBJ2-7, with 7 bases identical to TRBD1. The ends lost 8 bases at V and 4 bases at J; junction bases unmatched: 8. CDR1 SNHLY and CDR2 FYNNEI come from the germline V gene. The CDR3 runs to 13 residues.

This chain connects TRBV10-2 to TRBJ1-2, with D tentatively TRBD1 (5 bases). Trimming stripped 7 bases from V and 1 base from J, with 16 bases between. Germline values: CDR1 WSHSY, CDR2 SAAADI. CDR3 size: 15 residues. The CDR3 is CASNPAGISNYGYTF. The CDR3 DNA follows: TGCGCCAGCAATCCCGCAGGGATCAGTAACTATGGCTACACCTTC.

The chain has TRBV19 and TRBJ2-7; 8 bases match TRBD2. Germline values: CDR1 LNHDA, CDR2 SQIVND (reference sequence). The CDR3 has 14 residues. V trimming: 5 bases; J trimming: 3 bases; junction bases outside the gene matches: 6. CDR3 region: CASSLRTSIYEQYF. The CDR3 DNA is TGTGCCAGTAGTCTTCGGACTAGCATCTACGAGCAGTACTTC. Combining the CDR3 with reference TRBV19 and TRBJ2-7 gives the whole variable domain DGGITQSPKYLFRKEGQNVTLSCEQNLNHDAMYWYRQDPGQGLRLIYYSQIVNDFQKGDIAEGYSVSREKKESFPLTVTSAQKNPTAFYLCASSLRTSIYEQYFGPGTRLTVT.

This clone came up once. The chain couples TRBV9 to TRBJ2-3; 7 nucleotides match TRBD2. V was clipped by 2 bases and J by 6 bases; unmatched bases: 9. The germline V gene encodes CDR1 SGDLS and CDR2 YYNGEE. CDR3 size: 15 residues. CDR3 coding DNA: TGTGCCAGCAGCGTGGGGGGGATGGTTTTGGATACGCAGTATTTT. This gives the protein CASSVGGMVLDTQYF.

V and J are TRBV28 and TRBJ1-2; D perhaps matches TRBD1 (5 bases). CDR3 size: 15 residues. CDR1 MDHEN and CDR2 SYDVKM come from the germline V gene. Trimming shortened V by 4 bases and J by 6 bases, and 18 bases separated the two germline ends. The CDR3 DNA is TGTGCCAGCAGTTCACCCCCCGGGGGTCTCAATGGCTACACCTTC. It is translated as CASSSPPGGLNGYTF.

J is TRBJ1-1 and V is TRBV5-1, with D possibly matching TRBD1 (6 bases). CDR3 length equals 15 residues. CDR1 is SGHRS, CDR2 YFSETQ, per germline. The V end was cut by 4 bases, the J end by 1 base, with 14 bases between. The CDR3 is CASSSTGTRNTEAFF. DNA of the CDR3: TGCGCCAGCAGCAGTACCGGGACAAGGAACACTGAAGCTTTCTTT.

The CDR3 DNA follows: TGTGCCCGACCTCGGGTCCAGGGGTTACGCAATCAGCCCCAGCATTTT. Encoded protein: CARPRVQGLRNQPQHF. V and J are TRBV19 and TRBJ1-5; D is possibly TRBD1 (6 bases). The V gene's germline CDR1 is LNHDA and CDR2 SQIVND (reference sequence). This CDR3 has 16 amino acids. The germline V and J ends were trimmed by 11 bases and 2 bases, with 22 bases remaining between them.

J is TRBJ1-2 and V is TRBV6-5; D not certain. There are 13 residues in the CDR3. Per germline, CDR1 MNHEY and CDR2 SVGAGI. V was trimmed by 0 bases and J by 10 bases, leaving 12 bases between them. The CDR3 loop reads CASSYSSPPTYTF. Here the CDR3 DNA reads TGTGCCAGCAGTTACTCGAGTCCACCAACCTACACCTTC.

The chain uses TRBV3-1 (or the pseudogene TRBV3-2) and TRBJ1-2; D not resolved. The CDR3 length is 14 residues. The germline V gene encodes CDR1 LGHDT and CDR2 YNNKEL (reference sequence). Trimming removed 4 bases at V and 8 bases at J, with 17 bases between. CDR3 amino acids: CASSPVGGREGYTF. The CDR3 DNA is TGTGCCAGCAGCCCCGTAGGAGGGCGGGAAGGCTACACCTTC.

Comments on this clone: Other nucleotide sequences from this sample produce the same CDR3. This chain connects TRBV7-9 to TRBJ1-1, with D tentatively TRBD1 (6 bases). The CDR3 extends over 14 amino acids. Germline CDR1 reads SEHNR; CDR2 reads FQNEAQ (reference sequence). V was trimmed by 5 bases and J by 1 base, leaving 11 bases between them. DNA of the CDR3: TGTGCCAGCAGCAGCCGGACAGCGAACACTGAAGCTTTCTTT. The encoded protein is CASSSRTANTEAFF.

The chain joins TRBV2 to TRBJ1-1; perhaps TRBD1 as D (6 bases). The germline V and J ends were trimmed by 6 bases and 0 bases, with 14 bases remaining between them. CDR1 is SNHLY and CDR2 is FYNNEI in the germline V gene. The CDR3 has 15 amino acids. In DNA form, the CDR3 reads TGTGCCAGCAGCTCGAGCGGACAGATGAACACTGAAGCTTTCTTT. It codes for CASSSSGQMNTEAFF.

The J gene is TRBJ1-6, the V gene TRBV7-9, with a tentative D call TRBD1 (5 bases). V lost 1 base, J lost 0 bases, and 7 bases lay in between. Germline V gene lookup returns CDR1 SEHNR and CDR2 FQNEAQ (reference sequence). The CDR3 runs to 16 residues. The CDR3 DNA reads TGTGCCAGCAGCTTAGGACAGAGCTCCTATAATTCACCCCTCCACTTT. Its protein is CASSLGQSSYNSPLHF. Full variable domain (remainder filled in from reference TRBV7-9 and TRBJ1-6): DTGVSQNPRHKITKRGQNVTFRCDPISEHNRLYWYRQTLGQGPEFLTYFQNEAQLEKSRLLSDRFSAERPKGSFSTLEIQRTEQGDSAMYLCASSLGQSSYNSPLHFGNGTRLTVT.

The genes are TRBV11-2 and TRBJ2-2; D possibly corresponds to TRBD1 (6 bases). From germline, CDR1 is SGHAT and CDR2 FQNNGV. The CDR3 covers 15 residues. V shed 5 bases and J shed 6 bases, with 16 bases lying between them. The DNA for the CDR3 is TGTGCCAGCAGCATTTCAACAGGGTTCCCCGGGGAGCTGTTTTTT. Protein sequence: CASSISTGFPGELFF.

The V and J genes are TRBV5-1 and TRBJ2-7; TRBD1 matches at 9 bases. CDR1 and CDR2 (germline): SGHRS, YFSETQ. The CDR3 runs to 17 residues. V dropped 6 bases and J dropped 3; count of bases not matched to a gene: 16. The CDR3 sequence: CASTPTPGTGTFYEQYF. In DNA, the CDR3 is TGCGCCAGCACCCCAACCCCCGGGACAGGGACGTTCTACGAGCAGTACTTC.

The sample holds a few counts of this clone. The chain is built from TRBV5-5 and TRBJ1-4; 8 nucleotides align to TRBD1. V was pared by 2 bases and J by 6 bases, with 12 bases of the junction left unmatched. The CDR3 is made up of 17 amino acids. Germline CDR1 and CDR2: SGHKS and YYEKEE (reference sequence). The CDR3: CASSLARAGTGHEKLFF. The CDR3, as DNA: TGTGCCAGCAGCTTAGCCCGAGCCGGGACAGGTCATGAAAAACTGTTTTTT.

The sample holds one count of this clone. The CDR3 DNA sequence: TGTGCCAGCAGCGCCCGGGACAGGGAAAACGACGAGCAGTACTTC. This encodes CASSARDRENDEQYF. The gene calls are TRBV21-1 and TRBJ2-7; the table assigns TRBD1, which was not confirmed against the DNA. TRBV21-1 is shown as a pseudogene. The CDR3 covers 15 residues.